The rows below give T cell receptor beta chains drawn from one sample of a study of blood T cell repertoires in COVID-19. Assay: immunoSEQ multiplex PCR; the TCRdb copy retains only in-frame clones and omits some. The sample has hundreds of thousands of clones, 85% to 90% seen once. The specimen was PBMCs or T cells enriched from blood (not recorded which). The receptors were sampled from a woman aged 45 to 65 who had recovered from COVID-19. The CDR3 runs from the conserved cysteine through the conserved F or W. A D gene is named only where the DNA matches it firmly. A clone size is listed for some rows: how often the clone was seen (once, few, many), or a class if it is expanded.

v_call: TRBV5-1
j_call: TRBJ1-1
d_call: NA
clone_size: NA
cdr3_aa: CASSRLGQPHTEAFF
cdr3_nt: TGCGCCAGCAGCAGACTCGGACAACCCCACACTGAAGCTTTCTTT

v_call: TRBV3-1/TRBV3-2
j_call: TRBJ2-1
d_call: NA
clone_size: NA
cdr3_aa: CASSQSRSGLRQFF
cdr3_nt: TGTGCCAGCAGCCAAAGTCGCTCTGGGCTACGGCAGTTCTTC

v_call: TRBV9
j_call: TRBJ2-3
d_call: NA
clone_size: NA
cdr3_aa: CASSVDPSGTDTQYF
cdr3_nt: TGTGCCAGCAGCGTAGACCCTAGCGGCACAGATACGCAGTATTTT

v_call: TRBV15
j_call: TRBJ2-5
d_call: TRBD1
clone_size: NA
cdr3_aa: CATSSTGTEIETQYF
cdr3_nt: TGTGCCACCAGCAGCACCGGGACAGAAATAGAGACCCAGTACTTC

v_call: TRBV19
j_call: TRBJ2-7
d_call: TRBD2
clone_size: NA
cdr3_aa: CASHGTSGSYEQYF
cdr3_nt: TGTGCCAGTCATGGTACTAGCGGCTCCTACGAGCAGTACTTC

v_call: TRBV18
j_call: TRBJ2-3
d_call: TRBD2
clone_size: NA
cdr3_aa: CASSSGSFIDTQYF
cdr3_nt: TGTGCCAGCTCTAGCGGGAGTTTTATAGATACGCAGTATTTT

v_call: TRBV25-1
j_call: TRBJ1-5
d_call: NA
clone_size: NA
cdr3_aa: CASSESTQGGNQPQHF
cdr3_nt: TGTGCCAGCAGTGAGTCCACACAGGGAGGCAATCAGCCCCAGCATTTT

v_call: TRBV7-3
j_call: TRBJ1-2
d_call: TRBD1
clone_size: NA
cdr3_aa: CASSLGRDSLNGYTF
cdr3_nt: TGTGCCAGCAGCTTAGGCCGGGACAGCTTAAATGGCTACACCTTC

v_call: TRBV5-1
j_call: TRBJ2-2
d_call: TRBD2
clone_size: NA
cdr3_aa: CASSTRTSGRANTGELFF
cdr3_nt: TGCGCCAGCAGCACCCGTACTAGCGGGAGAGCGAACACCGGGGAGCTGTTTTTT

v_call: TRBV4-1
j_call: TRBJ2-3
d_call: TRBD2
clone_size: NA
cdr3_aa: CASSQTLAGGPIDTQYF
cdr3_nt: TGCGCCAGCAGCCAAACCTTAGCGGGAGGGCCGATAGATACGCAGTATTTT

v_call: TRBV27
j_call: TRBJ2-3
d_call: TRBD2
clone_size: once
cdr3_aa: CASRFSSGGPDTQYF
cdr3_nt: TGTGCCAGCAGATTTAGTAGCGGGGGCCCAGATACGCAGTATTTT

v_call: TRBV5-6
j_call: TRBJ2-3
d_call: NA
clone_size: few
cdr3_aa: CASSLASGVTDTQYF
cdr3_nt: TGTGCCAGCAGCTTGGCCTCGGGGGTAACAGATACGCAGTATTTT

v_call: TRBV27
j_call: TRBJ2-2
d_call: NA
clone_size: NA
cdr3_aa: CASSTHGRSNTGELFF
cdr3_nt: TGTGCCAGCAGTACTCACGGGAGATCGAACACCGGGGAGCTGTTTTTT

v_call: TRBV4-3
j_call: TRBJ2-7
d_call: TRBD1
clone_size: NA
cdr3_aa: CASSLGTGPYEQYF
cdr3_nt: TGCGCCAGCAGCCTAGGGACAGGGCCCTACGAGCAGTACTTC

v_call: TRBV6-5
j_call: TRBJ1-2
d_call: NA
clone_size: NA
cdr3_aa: CASSTLQGTDGYTF
cdr3_nt: TGTGCCAGCAGCACGCTACAGGGTACTGATGGCTACACCTTC

v_call: TRBV7-8
j_call: TRBJ2-7
d_call: NA
clone_size: NA
cdr3_aa: CASSLDLGAEQYF
cdr3_nt: TGTGCCAGCAGCTTAGATTTAGGAGCCGAGCAGTACTTC

v_call: TRBV5-4
j_call: TRBJ2-1
d_call: NA
clone_size: NA
cdr3_aa: CASSHRDSGLYEQFF
cdr3_nt: TGTGCCAGCAGCCACCGGGACTCTGGCCTCTATGAGCAGTTCTTC

v_call: TRBV5-1
j_call: TRBJ2-5
d_call: NA
clone_size: NA
cdr3_aa: CASSFLGVSRIKQETQYF
cdr3_nt: TGCGCCAGCAGCTTCCTCGGGGTTTCTAGAATAAAACAAGAGACCCAGTACTTC

v_call: TRBV5-1
j_call: TRBJ2-2
d_call: NA
clone_size: NA
cdr3_aa: CASSWVAAEVNTGELFF
cdr3_nt: TGCGCCAGCAGCTGGGTTGCAGCGGAGGTGAACACCGGGGAGCTGTTTTTT

v_call: TRBV6-4
j_call: TRBJ1-1
d_call: TRBD1
clone_size: NA
cdr3_aa: CASSERTGFGTEAFF
cdr3_nt: TGTGCCAGCAGTGAAAGGACAGGGTTCGGCACTGAAGCTTTCTTT

v_call: TRBV29-1
j_call: TRBJ2-5
d_call: NA
clone_size: NA
cdr3_aa: CSVERGETQYF
cdr3_nt: TGCAGCGTTGAACGAGGAGAGACCCAGTACTTC

v_call: TRBV24-1
j_call: TRBJ2-2
d_call: TRBD1
clone_size: NA
cdr3_aa: CATSDPGTGDGELFF
cdr3_nt: TGTGCCACCAGTGACCCCGGGACAGGGGACGGGGAGCTGTTTTTT

v_call: TRBV5-4
j_call: TRBJ1-1
d_call: NA
clone_size: NA
cdr3_aa: CASSLLAGGPTEAFF
cdr3_nt: TGTGCCAGCAGCTTACTTGCGGGGGGCCCCACTGAAGCTTTCTTT

v_call: TRBV28
j_call: TRBJ1-1
d_call: NA
clone_size: NA
cdr3_aa: CASSLGGLKLTEAFF
cdr3_nt: TGTGCCAGCAGTTTGGGGGGTTTAAAATTGACTGAAGCTTTCTTT

v_call: TRBV7-8
j_call: TRBJ2-7
d_call: TRBD2
clone_size: NA
cdr3_aa: CASSSSGGGRKFREQYF
cdr3_nt: TGTGCCAGCAGCTCAAGCGGCGGGGGGCGAAAATTCCGCGAGCAGTACTTC